This T cell receptor (beta chain) was captured in a study of control samples from healthy donors and cancer patients. Method: immunoSEQ multiplex PCR; TCRdb's copy keeps in-frame clones and lacks some. The data show approximately 130,000 clones, around nine tenths seen once. The germline CDR1 and CDR2 sequences are SGHRS and YFSETQ. There are 13 residues in the CDR3. V gave up 5 bases and J gave up 4 bases, with 11 bases separating them. This clone was seen a handful of times. The sample taken for sequencing was blood. The sequence was obtained from a man aged 30 to 39 in good health. This chain uses TRBV5-1 with TRBJ2-3; D perhaps matches TRBD1 (6 bases). In DNA, the CDR3 is TGCGCCAGCAGTTTTCAGGGGTCAGATACGCAGTATTTT. Translation: CASSFQGSDTQYF.